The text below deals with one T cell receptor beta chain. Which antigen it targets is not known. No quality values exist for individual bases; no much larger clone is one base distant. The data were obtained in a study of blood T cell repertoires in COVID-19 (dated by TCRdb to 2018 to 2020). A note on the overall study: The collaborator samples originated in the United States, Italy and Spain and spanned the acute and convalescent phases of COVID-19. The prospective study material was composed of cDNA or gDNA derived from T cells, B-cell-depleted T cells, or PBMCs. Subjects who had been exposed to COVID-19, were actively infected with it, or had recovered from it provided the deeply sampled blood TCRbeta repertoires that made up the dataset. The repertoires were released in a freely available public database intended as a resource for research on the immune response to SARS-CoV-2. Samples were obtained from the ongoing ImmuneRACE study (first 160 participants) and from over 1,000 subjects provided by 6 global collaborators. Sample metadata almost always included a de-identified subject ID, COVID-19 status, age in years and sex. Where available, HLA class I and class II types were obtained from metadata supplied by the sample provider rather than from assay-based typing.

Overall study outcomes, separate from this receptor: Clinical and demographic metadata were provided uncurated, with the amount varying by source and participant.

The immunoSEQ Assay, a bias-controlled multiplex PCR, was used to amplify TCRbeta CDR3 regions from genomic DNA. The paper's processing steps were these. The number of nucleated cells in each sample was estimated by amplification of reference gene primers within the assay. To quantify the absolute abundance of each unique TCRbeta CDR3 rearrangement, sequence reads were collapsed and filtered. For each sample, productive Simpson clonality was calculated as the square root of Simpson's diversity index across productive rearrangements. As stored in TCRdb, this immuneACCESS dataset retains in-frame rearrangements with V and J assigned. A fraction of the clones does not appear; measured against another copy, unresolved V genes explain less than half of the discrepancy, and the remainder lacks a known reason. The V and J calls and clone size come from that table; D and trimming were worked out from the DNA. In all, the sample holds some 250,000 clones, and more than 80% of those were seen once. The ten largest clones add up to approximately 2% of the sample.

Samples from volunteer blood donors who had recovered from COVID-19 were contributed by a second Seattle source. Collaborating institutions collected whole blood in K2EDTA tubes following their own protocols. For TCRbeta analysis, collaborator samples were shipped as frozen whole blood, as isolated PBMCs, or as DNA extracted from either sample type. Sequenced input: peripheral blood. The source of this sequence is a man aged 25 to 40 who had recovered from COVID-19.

The CDR3 here reads CATSRDGQASYEQYF. The DNA sequence is TGTGCCACCAGCAGAGATGGCCAGGCATCCTACGAGCAGTACTTC. The chain links TRBV15 with TRBJ2-7; no D gene can be assigned with confidence. At the junction V is shortened by 0 bases and J by 1 base, with 10 bases in between. Reading the germline V gene (reference sequence) gives CDR1 LNHNV and CDR2 YYDKDF. There are 15 amino acids in the CDR3, from cysteine to phenylalanine inclusive. Here the CDR3 DNA is all that survives: 45 bases in frame from base 1.